These T cell receptor beta chains were read from a single sample in a study of blood T cell repertoires in COVID-19. Clones were read by immunoSEQ multiplex PCR, and TCRdb kept only the in-frame ones, dropping some. This table holds around 140,000 clones, approximately 80% found once. The sample comprised peripheral blood. The receptors shown here come from a human donor in a cohort sampled during active COVID-19. Each CDR3 is given with its conserved first and last residue. Fields, in order: clone size, J gene, D gene, V gene, CDR3 protein, CDR3 DNA. D genes are given only for firm matches. A clone size is listed for some rows: how often the clone was seen (once, few, many), or a class if it is expanded.

>once|TRBJ1-2|-|TRBV19
CASSPAGYGYTF
TGTGCCAGTAGTCCCGCCGGCTATGGCTACACCTTC
>-|TRBJ1-1|TRBD1|TRBV23-1
CASPRGDRVTEAFF
TGCGCCAGCCCGAGGGGGGACAGGGTCACTGAAGCTTTCTTT
>-|TRBJ2-1|-|TRBV19
CASSIQEAYNEQFF
TGTGCCAGTAGTATACAGGAAGCCTACAATGAGCAGTTCTTC
>-|TRBJ2-2|TRBD2|TRBV4-2
CASSQDWGLARAGSGELFF
TGTGCCAGCAGCCAAGATTGGGGACTAGCGAGAGCAGGGTCCGGGGAGCTGTTTTTT
>-|TRBJ2-3|-|TRBV6-4
CASSPEGGTQYF
TGTGCCAGCAGTCCCGAGGGTGGGACGCAGTATTTT
>-|TRBJ2-3|-|TRBV27
CASSLHGGRVTDTQYF
TGTGCCAGCAGTTTACATGGGGGCCGTGTCACAGATACGCAGTATTTT
>-|TRBJ1-1|-|TRBV20-1
CSASFQNTEAFF
TGCAGTGCTAGTTTCCAAAACACTGAAGCTTTCTTT
>-|TRBJ1-2|TRBD1|TRBV7-2
CASSRTGTGGNYGYTF
TGTGCCAGCAGCCGGACCGGGACAGGGGGTAACTATGGCTACACCTTC
>-|TRBJ2-1|TRBD1|TRBV7-2
CASSTGQGAVEQFF
TGTGCCAGCAGCACGGGACAGGGGGCGGTTGAGCAGTTCTTC
>-|TRBJ2-4|-|TRBV30
CAWSVRGIQYF
TGTGCCTGGAGTGTACGCGGCATTCAGTACTTC
>-|TRBJ2-3|-|TRBV4-3
CASSQEAPGRGDTQYF
TGCGCCAGCAGCCAAGAGGCTCCAGGAAGGGGAGATACGCAGTATTTT
>-|TRBJ2-2|-|TRBV5-1
CASSRDGQGNTGELFF
TGCGCCAGCAGCCGAGATGGCCAGGGGAACACCGGGGAGCTGTTTTTT
>few|TRBJ1-3|TRBD1|TRBV3-1/TRBV3-2
CASSGTAGNTIYF
TGTGCCAGCAGCGGGACAGCCGGAAACACCATATATTTT
>-|TRBJ1-6|-|TRBV19
CASSIGTGVTNSPLHF
TGTGCCAGTAGTATAGGCACGGGGGTCACAAATTCACCCCTCCACTTT
>-|TRBJ1-2|-|TRBV24-1
CATSDADRTYGYTF
TGTGCCACCAGTGATGCCGACAGAACCTATGGCTACACCTTC
>once|TRBJ1-1|-|TRBV19
CASSTTRNTEAFF
TGTGCCAGTAGTACAACACGGAACACTGAAGCTTTCTTT
>once|TRBJ1-2|TRBD1|TRBV3-1/TRBV3-2
CASSGPWTGFNYGYTF
TGTGCCAGCAGCGGACCATGGACAGGCTTTAACTATGGCTACACCTTC
>-|TRBJ2-1|-|TRBV24-1
CATSDPQTWAVQFF
TGTGCCACCAGTGATCCCCAGACCTGGGCTGTACAGTTCTTC
>-|TRBJ1-1|-|TRBV29-1
CSAHRVSTEAFF
TGCAGCGCTCACAGGGTTAGCACTGAAGCTTTCTTT
>-|TRBJ1-1|-|TRBV5-5
CASSLSAGAGTEAFF
TGTGCCAGCAGCTTGTCGGCGGGGGCAGGCACTGAAGCTTTCTTT
>-|TRBJ2-7|TRBD2|TRBV6-5
CASTRLAGAHYEQYF
TGTGCCAGCACCCGACTAGCGGGGGCTCACTACGAGCAGTACTTC
>-|TRBJ2-1|TRBD2|TRBV5-4
CASSLAAGGRNEQFF
TGTGCCAGCAGCTTGGCCGCGGGAGGGCGCAATGAGCAGTTCTTC
>-|TRBJ1-1|TRBD1|TRBV4-3
CASSQGGKTGAEAFF
TGCGCCAGCAGCCAAGGAGGGAAGACAGGGGCTGAAGCTTTCTTT